This T cell receptor (beta chain) was recorded in a study of CD8+ T cells in alopecia areata. Study-wide results and limits: For lesional scalp, especially alopecia totalis/universalis, clonality was higher than in normal scalp.

RNA extraction and reverse transcription yielded cDNA as sequencing template. Measured with immunoSEQ multiplex PCR; TCRdb has only the in-frame clones, and not every one. This table has 130,000 to 150,000 clones, 40% to 50% appearing once. This CDR3 spans 15 amino acids. J lost 5 bases, V lost 2 bases, and 3 bases had no gene match. The germline CDR1 and CDR2 sequences are LGHNA and YNFKEQ. About this clone: Its antigen is currently unknown.

The receptor's source is a human donor with alopecia areata. V and J are TRBV4-2 and TRBJ2-1, with 10 positions matching TRBD2. The sequencing sample was made of CD4+ T cells sorted from blood. CDR3 sequence: CASSQSGTSDNEQFF. The CDR3 DNA reads TGTGCCAGCAGCCAATCGGGGACTAGCGACAATGAGCAGTTCTTC.